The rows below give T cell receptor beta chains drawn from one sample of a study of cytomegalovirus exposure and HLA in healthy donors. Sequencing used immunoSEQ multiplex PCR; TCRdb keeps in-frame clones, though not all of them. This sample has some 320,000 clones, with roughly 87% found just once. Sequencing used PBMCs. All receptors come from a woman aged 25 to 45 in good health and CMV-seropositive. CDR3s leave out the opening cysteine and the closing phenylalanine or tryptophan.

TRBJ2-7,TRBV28,ASRGLAGGGEQY
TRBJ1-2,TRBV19,ASSSKQASGVVSGYT
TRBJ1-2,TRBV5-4,ASSLSGVDYGYT
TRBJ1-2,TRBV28,ASSPGQGGYGYT
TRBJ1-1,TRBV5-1,ASSSKTGMNTEAF
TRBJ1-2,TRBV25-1,ASSLGFYGYT
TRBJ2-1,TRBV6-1,ASRNSANSYNEQF
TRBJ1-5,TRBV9,ASSVGVGASNQPQH
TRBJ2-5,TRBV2,ASSGRARGETQY
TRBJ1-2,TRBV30,AWSVNSVGSNYGYT
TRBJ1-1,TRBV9,ASSVREDHTEAF
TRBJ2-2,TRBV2,ASSELGNTGELF
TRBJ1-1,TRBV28,ASSYAGVNTEAF
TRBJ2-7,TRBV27,ASSLSRGREQY
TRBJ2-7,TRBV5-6,ASSFWQGAGEQY
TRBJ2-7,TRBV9,ASSVAAQGYEQY
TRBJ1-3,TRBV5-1,ASSSGQGLNTIY
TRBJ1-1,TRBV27,ASSFSGDTEAF
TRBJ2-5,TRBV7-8,ASSRLQETQY
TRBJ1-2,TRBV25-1,ASSETRARGYT
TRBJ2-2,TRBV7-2,ASSSRAGGPAELF
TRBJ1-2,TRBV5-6,ASSLIGRERDYGYT
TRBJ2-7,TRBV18,ASSLGPGPSYEQY
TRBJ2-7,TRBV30,AWSATGTGGQY
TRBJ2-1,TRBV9,ASSVVGSDEQF
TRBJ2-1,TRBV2,ASRETSGRGDEQF
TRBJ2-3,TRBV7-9,ASSRTLANTDTQY
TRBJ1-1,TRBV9,ASGGGRVI
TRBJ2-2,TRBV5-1,ASSRVPETGELF
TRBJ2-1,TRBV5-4,ASSLVPSRDNEQF
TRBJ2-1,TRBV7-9,ASSLETGNNEQF
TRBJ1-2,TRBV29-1,SAGEFNYGYT
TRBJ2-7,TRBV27,ASSLRGRDYEQY